This T cell receptor (beta chain) was identified during a study of CD8 T cells in Susac syndrome. Reverse transcription used about 0.45 to 1 ug RNA and random hexamers. TCRdb reprocessed the immunoSEQ multiplex PCR reads via MiXCR and lists one record per CDR3 protein. The sample lists 95,000 to 150,000 distinct CDR3 sequences, just under 95% occurring once. Germline V gives CDR1 SGHDN, CDR2 FVKESK. V shed 7 bases and J shed 6 bases, with 6 bases lying between them. The CDR3 has 10 residues. The TCR originated in a human donor with Susac syndrome. The sequenced material came from CD8+ T cells from PBMCs. V gene TRBV14 combines with J gene TRBJ1-2; D perhaps matches TRBD1 (5 bases). The CDR3 loop is CASKGDGYTF. The CDR3 DNA sequence: TGTGCCAGCAAAGGGGATGGCTACACCTTC.